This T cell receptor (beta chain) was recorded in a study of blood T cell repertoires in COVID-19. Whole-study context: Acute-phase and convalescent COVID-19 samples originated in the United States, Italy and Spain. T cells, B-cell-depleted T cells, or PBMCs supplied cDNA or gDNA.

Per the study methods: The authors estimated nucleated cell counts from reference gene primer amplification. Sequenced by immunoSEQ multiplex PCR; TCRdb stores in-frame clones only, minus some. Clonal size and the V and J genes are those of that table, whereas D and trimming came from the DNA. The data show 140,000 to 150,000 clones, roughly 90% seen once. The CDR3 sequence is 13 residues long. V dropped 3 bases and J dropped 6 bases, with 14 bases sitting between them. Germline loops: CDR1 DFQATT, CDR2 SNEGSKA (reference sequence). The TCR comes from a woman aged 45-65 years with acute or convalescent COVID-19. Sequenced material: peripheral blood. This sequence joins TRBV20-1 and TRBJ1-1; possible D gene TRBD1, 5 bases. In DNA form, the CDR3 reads TGCAGTGCTAGTGTAGGAGTAGGGGCTGAAGCTTTCTTT. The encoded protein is CSASVGVGAEAFF.